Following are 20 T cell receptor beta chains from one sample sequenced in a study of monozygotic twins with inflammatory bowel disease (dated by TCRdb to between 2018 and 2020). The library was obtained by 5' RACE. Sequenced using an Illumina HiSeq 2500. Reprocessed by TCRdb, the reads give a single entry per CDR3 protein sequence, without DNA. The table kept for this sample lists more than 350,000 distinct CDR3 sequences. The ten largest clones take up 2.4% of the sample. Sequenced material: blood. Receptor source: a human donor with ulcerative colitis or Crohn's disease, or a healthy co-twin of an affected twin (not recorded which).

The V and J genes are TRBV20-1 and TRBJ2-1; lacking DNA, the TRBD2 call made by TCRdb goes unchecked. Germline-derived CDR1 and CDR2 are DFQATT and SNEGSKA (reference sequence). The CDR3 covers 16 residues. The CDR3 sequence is CSARDDIGLASNEQFF.

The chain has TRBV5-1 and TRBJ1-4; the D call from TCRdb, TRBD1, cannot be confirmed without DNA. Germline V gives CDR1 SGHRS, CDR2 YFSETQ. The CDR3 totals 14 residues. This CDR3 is CASRFGTANEKLFF.

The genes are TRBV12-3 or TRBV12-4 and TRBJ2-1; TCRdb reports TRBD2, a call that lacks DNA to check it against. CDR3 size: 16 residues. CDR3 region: CASSLTSGVSYNEQFF.

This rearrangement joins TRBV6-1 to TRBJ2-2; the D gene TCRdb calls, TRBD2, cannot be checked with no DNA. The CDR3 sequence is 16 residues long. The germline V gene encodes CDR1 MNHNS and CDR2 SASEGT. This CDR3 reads CASTLKWPLASGELFF.

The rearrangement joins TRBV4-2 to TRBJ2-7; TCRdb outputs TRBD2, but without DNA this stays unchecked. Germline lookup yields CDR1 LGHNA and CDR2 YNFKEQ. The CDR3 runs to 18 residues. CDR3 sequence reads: CASSQESILAGGSYEQYF.

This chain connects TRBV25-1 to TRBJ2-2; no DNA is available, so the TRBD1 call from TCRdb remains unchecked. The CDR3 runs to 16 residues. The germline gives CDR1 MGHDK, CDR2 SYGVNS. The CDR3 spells CASSEYGTGGTGELFF. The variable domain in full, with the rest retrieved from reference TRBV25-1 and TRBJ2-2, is EADIYQTPRYLVIGTGKKITLECSQTMGHDKMYWYQQDPGMELHLIHYSYGVNSTEKGDLSSESTVSRIRTEHFPLTLESARPSHTSQYLCASSEYGTGGTGELFFGEGSRLTVL.

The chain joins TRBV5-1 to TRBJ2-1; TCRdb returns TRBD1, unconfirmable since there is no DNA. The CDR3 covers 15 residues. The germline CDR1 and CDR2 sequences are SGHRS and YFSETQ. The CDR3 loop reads CASSSIDGGVTEQFF.

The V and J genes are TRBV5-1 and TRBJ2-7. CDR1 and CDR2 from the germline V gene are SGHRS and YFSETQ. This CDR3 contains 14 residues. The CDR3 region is CASSLVWGSYEQYF.

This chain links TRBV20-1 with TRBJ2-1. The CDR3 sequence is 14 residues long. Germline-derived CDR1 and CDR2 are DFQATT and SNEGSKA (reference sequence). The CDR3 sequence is CSARDPINYNKQFF.

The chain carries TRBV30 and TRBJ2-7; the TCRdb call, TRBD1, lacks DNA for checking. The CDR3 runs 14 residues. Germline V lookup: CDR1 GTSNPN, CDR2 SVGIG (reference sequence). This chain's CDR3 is CAWKEDRGTFRQYF. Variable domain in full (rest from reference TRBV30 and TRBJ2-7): SQTIHQWPATLVQPVGSPLSLECTVEGTSNPNLYWYRQAAGRGLQLLFYSVGIGQISSEVPQNLSASRPQDRQFILSSKKLLLSDSGFYLCAWKEDRGTFRQYFGPGTRLTVT.

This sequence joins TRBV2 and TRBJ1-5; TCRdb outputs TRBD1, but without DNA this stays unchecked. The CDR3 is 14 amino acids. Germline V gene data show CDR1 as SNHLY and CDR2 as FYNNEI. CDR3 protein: CASSKGALDQPQHF.

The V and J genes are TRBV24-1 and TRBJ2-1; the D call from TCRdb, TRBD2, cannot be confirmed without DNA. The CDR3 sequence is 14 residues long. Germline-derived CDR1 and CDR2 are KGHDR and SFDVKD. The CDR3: CATSIGETHNEQFF.

CDR3 residues: CAISVAGNNSPLHF. The V call is TRBV10-3, the J call TRBJ1-6; TCRdb names TRBD1, which stays unverified in the absence of DNA. The germline gives CDR1 ENHRY, CDR2 SYGVKD. The CDR3 consists of 14 residues.

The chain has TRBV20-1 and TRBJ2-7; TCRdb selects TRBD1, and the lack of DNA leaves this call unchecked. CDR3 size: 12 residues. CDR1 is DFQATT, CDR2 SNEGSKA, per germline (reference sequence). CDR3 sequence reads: CSASGQGYEQYF.

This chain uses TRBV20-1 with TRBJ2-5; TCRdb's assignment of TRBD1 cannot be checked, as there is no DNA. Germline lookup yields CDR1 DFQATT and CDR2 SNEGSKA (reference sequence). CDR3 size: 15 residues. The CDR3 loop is CSARPWDRGRETQYF.

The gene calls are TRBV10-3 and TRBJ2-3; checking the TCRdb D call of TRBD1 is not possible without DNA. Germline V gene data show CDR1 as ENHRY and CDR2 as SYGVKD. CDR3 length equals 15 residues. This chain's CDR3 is CAIKGVAREDDTQYF.

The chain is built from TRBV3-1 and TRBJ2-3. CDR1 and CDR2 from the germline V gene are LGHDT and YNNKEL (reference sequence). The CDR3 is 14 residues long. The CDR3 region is CASSPEIGTDTQYF.

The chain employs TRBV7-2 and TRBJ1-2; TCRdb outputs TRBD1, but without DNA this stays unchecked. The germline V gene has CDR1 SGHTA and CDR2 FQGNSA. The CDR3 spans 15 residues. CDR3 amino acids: CASSLVQGRQGGYTF.

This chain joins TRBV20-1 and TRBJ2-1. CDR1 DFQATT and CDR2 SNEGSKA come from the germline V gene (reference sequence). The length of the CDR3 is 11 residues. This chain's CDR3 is CSAQSDNEQFF.

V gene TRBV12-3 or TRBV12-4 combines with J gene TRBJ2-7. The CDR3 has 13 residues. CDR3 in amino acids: CASIQQGNYEQYF.